The clone carrying this T cell receptor (beta chain) qualifies as medium-sized. Its antigen is unidentified. The ends were cut back, 2 bases at V and 6 bases at J, with 7 bases in the middle. This CDR3 is built from 12 residues. Germline values: CDR1 SGHTA, CDR2 FQGNSA. Quantitative 5'-RACE with molecular barcodes was used to make the TCR beta libraries. One entry per CDR3 protein, called by TCRdb with MiXCR from the 5' RACE reads. The profile shows some 800,000 distinct CDR3 sequences, 10% to 15% of them singletons. The data originate from a study of CD8 T cells in ankylosing spondylitis. Whole-study findings and limits: Relatively rare in peripheral blood, disease-linked clones were also CD8+. Apparently characteristic of ankylosing spondylitis blood was a TCR beta motif (about 8 highly homologous variants). Reactive arthritis synovial fluid and blood previously showed some of these motif variants. As reported, disease-linked clones showed significant enrichment in matched ankylosing spondylitis synovial fluid.

The rearrangement links TRBV7-2 to TRBJ2-5; D not certain. Specimen: blood, either unsorted or a sorted T cell fraction (not recorded which). This TCR was recovered from a male donor with ankylosing spondylitis. The CDR3 region has the DNA TGTGCCAGCAGCTTAAAGCTCCAGACCCAGTACTTC. It yields the protein CASSLKLQTQYF.